One sample yielded the 14 T cell receptor beta chains listed below, sequenced in a study of shared T cell receptors in the human thymus. Sequencing was performed with immunoSEQ multiplex PCR; in TCRdb, only in-frame clones are kept and a portion is missing. The sample has about 660,000 clones; approximately 90% are singletons. This same sample was also part of a study on human thymus T cells.

Sequences were obtained from thymocytes. The receptor source for this set is a boy in the first two years of life with a congenital heart defect.

The CDR3 bases are TGTGCCAGCGCTACCACCCGGGACACAAATGAAAAACTGTTTTTT. It is translated as CASATTRDTNEKLFF. The chain links TRBV27 to TRBJ1-4; maybe TRBD1 (6 bases). The CDR3 loop spans 15 amino acids. The V gene lost 8 bases and the J gene lost 5 bases, with 18 bases spanning the gap. Germline CDR1 MNHEY, CDR2 SMNVEV (reference sequence). The whole variable domain, remainder taken from reference TRBV27 and TRBJ1-4, is EAQVTQNPRYLITVTGKKLTVTCSQNMNHEYMSWYRQDPGLGLRQIYYSMNVEVTDKGDVPEGYKVSRKEKRNFPLILESPSPNQTSLYFCASATTRDTNEKLFFGSGTQLSVL.

This sequence joins TRBV5-1 and TRBJ2-2; possible D gene TRBD2, 7 bases. This CDR3 has 18 residues. The V gene lost 4 bases and the J gene lost 1 base, with 20 bases spanning the gap. The germline V gene has CDR1 SGHRS and CDR2 YFSETQ. The CDR3 DNA reads as TGCGCCAGCAGCGCCGACGAGACAGGCGGGGGGAACACCGGGGAGCTGTTTTTT. The encoded protein is CASSADETGGGNTGELFF.

The chain joins TRBV5-4 to TRBJ2-2, with 7 bases matching TRBD2. The CDR3 is 17 amino acids. The V segment lost 0 bases and the J segment 3 bases; nucleotides outside the gene matches: 8. Germline assignment: CDR1 SGHNT and CDR2 YYREEE (reference sequence). The CDR3 sequence is CASSLVSRERDTGELFF. In DNA form, the CDR3 reads TGTGCCAGCAGCTTGGTATCGCGGGAGCGGGACACCGGGGAGCTGTTTTTT.

This chain joins TRBV9 and TRBJ2-1, with 15 nucleotides matching TRBD2. The CDR3 has 19 amino acids. V was clipped by 0 bases and J by 5 bases; unmatched bases: 9. Germline CDR1 and CDR2: SGDLS and YYNGEE. CDR3 sequence: CASSVGTSGRAAVNNEQFF. The CDR3 DNA sequence: TGTGCCAGCAGCGTAGGGACTAGCGGGAGGGCCGCTGTGAACAATGAGCAGTTCTTC. The variable domain in full, completed from reference TRBV9 and TRBJ2-1, reads DSGVTQTPKHLITATGQRVTLRCSPRSGDLSVYWYQQSLDQGLQFLIQYYNGEERAKGNILERFSAQQFPDLHSELNLSSLELGDSALYFCASSVGTSGRAAVNNEQFFGPGTRLTVL.

The chain recombines TRBV6-5 with TRBJ2-7; D unresolved. V was cut by 5 bases and J by 3 bases, with 14 bases left in between. Germline CDR1 MNHEY, CDR2 SVGAGI. This CDR3 comprises 14 residues. This CDR3 is CASSANSSLYEQYF. CDR3 sequence (DNA): TGTGCCAGCAGTGCCAACTCCTCCCTCTACGAGCAGTACTTC.

The rearrangement joins TRBV5-6 to TRBJ1-2; D is unresolved. The CDR3 loop spans 14 amino acids. Germline V gene data show CDR1 as SGHDT and CDR2 as YYEEEE. V dropped 3 bases and J dropped 4 bases, with 13 bases sitting between them. CDR3: CASSYRGHLYGYTF. CDR3 coding DNA: TGTGCCAGCAGCTATAGAGGCCACCTCTATGGCTACACCTTC.

This chain connects TRBV6-6 to TRBJ1-4; 10 bases map to TRBD1. CDR3 length: 13 residues. Per germline, CDR1 MNHNY and CDR2 SVGAGI (reference sequence). V gave up 8 bases and J gave up 9 bases; unmatched junction bases: 6. This chain's CDR3 is CASQDRGLKKLFF. CDR3 nucleotides: TGTGCCAGCCAGGACAGGGGGTTGAAAAAACTGTTTTTT.

The chain recombines TRBV19 with TRBJ2-2, with 8 bases matching TRBD1. The CDR3 is 15 residues long. Germline V lookup: CDR1 LNHDA, CDR2 SQIVND (reference sequence). V lost 5 bases to trimming and J lost 6 bases; unmatched junction nucleotides: 8. CDR3 protein: CASSPWTGLAGELFF. The CDR3, as DNA: TGTGCCAGTAGTCCCTGGACAGGGTTAGCCGGGGAGCTGTTTTTT.

Here the CDR3 reads CSVEDRDPGQGRHEKLFF. The DNA of the CDR3 is TGCAGCGTTGAAGATCGCGACCCGGGACAGGGACGCCATGAAAAACTGTTTTTT. The V gene is TRBV29-1, the J gene TRBJ1-4, with 9 bases that match TRBD1. Germline V lookup: CDR1 SQVTM, CDR2 ANQGSEA. V was pared by 0 bases and J by 6 bases, with 14 bases of the junction left unmatched. The CDR3 spans 18 residues.

The gene calls are TRBV28 and TRBJ1-1; 8 bases are shared with TRBD1. Germline loops: CDR1 MDHEN, CDR2 SYDVKM. With 3 bases clipped from V and 6 bases from J, the junction kept 6 bases outside the gene matches. The CDR3 totals 14 residues. The CDR3: CASSFLGQASEAFF. CDR3 in DNA: TGTGCCAGCAGTTTTCTGGGACAGGCTTCTGAAGCTTTCTTT.

The chain recombines TRBV4-2 with TRBJ2-7; 10 nucleotides align to TRBD2. The CDR3 covers 15 residues. The germline gives CDR1 LGHNA, CDR2 YNFKEQ. V dropped 4 bases and J dropped 3; count of bases not matched to a gene: 6. The chain's CDR3 is CASSRKREGNYEQYF. In nucleotides, the CDR3 is TGTGCCAGCAGCCGAAAGCGGGAGGGGAACTACGAGCAGTACTTC.

The rearrangement links TRBV4-2 to TRBJ2-1; 7 nucleotides align to TRBD2. Germline CDR1 LGHNA, CDR2 YNFKEQ. V dropped 0 bases and J dropped 5; count of bases not matched to a gene: 4. The CDR3 covers 15 residues. The CDR3 DNA reads TGTGCCAGCAGCCAAGACCTAGCGGACAACAATGAGCAGTTCTTC. Its translation is CASSQDLADNNEQFF.

The J gene is TRBJ2-7, the V gene TRBV27, with D tentatively TRBD1 (7 bases). This CDR3 has 15 residues. CDR1 and CDR2 (germline): MNHEY, SMNVEV (reference sequence). V was pared by 5 bases and J by 4 bases, with 18 bases between. The CDR3 DNA reads as TGTGCCAGCAGTATCACGACAGGGACTCTTTACGAGCAGTACTTC. It specifies CASSITTGTLYEQYF.

This chain connects TRBV4-3 to TRBJ2-1, with D possibly being TRBD2 (6 bases). Germline assignment: CDR1 LGHNA and CDR2 YSLEER. This CDR3 is built from 16 residues. Trimming removed 4 bases from V and 8 bases from J, with 21 bases in between. Here the CDR3 DNA reads TGCGCCAGCAGCCCCACGACTAGAGACTCTACGGATGAGCAGTTCTTC. Its protein product is CASSPTTRDSTDEQFF.